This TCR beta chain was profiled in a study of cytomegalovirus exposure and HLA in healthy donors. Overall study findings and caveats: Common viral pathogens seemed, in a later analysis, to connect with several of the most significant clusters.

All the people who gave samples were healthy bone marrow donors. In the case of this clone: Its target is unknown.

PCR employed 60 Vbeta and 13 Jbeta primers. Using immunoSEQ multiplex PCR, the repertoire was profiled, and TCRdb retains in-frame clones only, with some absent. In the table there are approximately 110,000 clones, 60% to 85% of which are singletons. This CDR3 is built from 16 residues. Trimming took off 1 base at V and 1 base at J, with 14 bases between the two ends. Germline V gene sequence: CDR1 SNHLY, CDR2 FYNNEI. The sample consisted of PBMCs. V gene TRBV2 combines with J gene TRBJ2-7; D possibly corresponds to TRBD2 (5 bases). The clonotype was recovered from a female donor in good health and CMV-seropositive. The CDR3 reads CASSEGRKAGSYEQYF. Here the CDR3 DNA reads TGTGCCAGCAGTGAAGGGAGAAAGGCGGGTTCCTACGAGCAGTACTTC.